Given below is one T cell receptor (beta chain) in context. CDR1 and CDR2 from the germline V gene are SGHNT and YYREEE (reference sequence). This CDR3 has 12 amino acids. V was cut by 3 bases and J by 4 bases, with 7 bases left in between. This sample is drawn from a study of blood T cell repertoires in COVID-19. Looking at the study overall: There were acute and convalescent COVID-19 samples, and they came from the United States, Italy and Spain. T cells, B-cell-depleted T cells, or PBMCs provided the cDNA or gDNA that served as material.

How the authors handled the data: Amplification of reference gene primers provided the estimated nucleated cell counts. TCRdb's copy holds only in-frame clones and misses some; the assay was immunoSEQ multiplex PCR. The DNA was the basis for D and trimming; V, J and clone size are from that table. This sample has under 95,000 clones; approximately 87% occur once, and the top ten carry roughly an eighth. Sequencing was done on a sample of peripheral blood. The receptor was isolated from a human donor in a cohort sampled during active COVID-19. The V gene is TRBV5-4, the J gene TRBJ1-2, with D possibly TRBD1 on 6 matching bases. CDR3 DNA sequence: TGTGCCAGCAGCTCGGACAGCTATGGCTACACCTTC. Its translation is CASSSDSYGYTF.